The 27 T cell receptor beta chains below come from one sample, sequenced in a study of cytomegalovirus exposure and HLA in healthy donors. The PCR was carried out with 60 Vbeta primers and 13 Jbeta primers. Generated by immunoSEQ multiplex PCR, the TCRdb table keeps only in-frame clones and is missing some. The sample has some 200,000 clones, around 83% seen once. The sample taken for sequencing was PBMCs. These receptor sequences come from a man aged 45 to 65 in good health and CMV-seronegative.

The chain is built from TRBV6-1 and TRBJ1-2; 10 bases agree with TRBD1. Germline V gene lookup returns CDR1 MNHNS and CDR2 SASEGT. The CDR3 runs to 13 residues. V lost 6 bases to trimming and J lost 4 bases; unmatched junction nucleotides: 2. The CDR3 here is CASRGDRGYGYTF. The DNA of the CDR3 is TGTGCCAGCAGGGGGGACAGGGGCTATGGCTACACCTTC.

V is TRBV7-3 and J is TRBJ2-5, with 9 nucleotides matching TRBD2. Trimming at V came to 2 bases and at J to 4 bases, leaving 14 bases not matched to a gene. The CDR3 is 18 amino acids. Looked up from germline, CDR1 is SGHTA and CDR2 is FQGTGA. DNA of the CDR3: TGTGCCAGCAGCTTATCAGAGGCCCGCGCGGGGGGGTCAGAGACCCAGTACTTC. This sequence encodes CASSLSEARAGGSETQYF.

The chain combines TRBV2 with TRBJ2-2, with 10 bases lining up with TRBD1. This CDR3 region has 14 residues. The germline V gene has CDR1 SNHLY and CDR2 FYNNEI. V dropped 7 bases and J dropped 6; count of bases not matched to a gene: 5. DNA of the CDR3: TGTGCCAGCAAGACAGGGGGCGTCGCCGGGGAGCTGTTTTTT. Amino acids: CASKTGGVAGELFF.

The rearrangement uses TRBV10-3 and TRBJ2-7, with 9 bases lining up with TRBD2. Germline V lookup: CDR1 ENHRY, CDR2 SYGVKD. The trim removed 6 bases at V and 5 bases at J, leaving 8 bases unmatched. This CDR3 comprises 14 residues. The CDR3 DNA follows: TGTGCCATCAGCACGGGACTAGCACAGAACGAGCAGTACTTC. It yields the protein CAISTGLAQNEQYF.

The rearrangement uses TRBV10-2 and TRBJ1-2; 7 bases are a match to TRBD1. The CDR3 is 13 amino acids. Germline V lookup: CDR1 WSHSY, CDR2 SAAADI. V trimming: 6 bases; J trimming: 8 bases; junction bases outside the gene matches: 9. CDR3 region: CASSWTGFKGYTF. The CDR3 bases are TGCGCCAGCAGCTGGACAGGCTTCAAGGGCTACACCTTC.

This chain links TRBV5-1 with TRBJ2-3, with no clear D. The germline V and J ends were trimmed by 5 bases and 4 bases, with 17 bases remaining between them. Germline CDR1 reads SGHRS; CDR2 reads YFSETQ. The CDR3 runs 15 residues. In DNA, the CDR3 is TGCGCCAGCAGTCGTCAGTTGCTAGTCGCAGATACGCAGTATTTT. Amino acid sequence: CASSRQLLVADTQYF.

This clone was observed a few times. Possible read error: a much larger clone is one base away. The same CDR3 arises from other DNA sequences in this sample as well. This sequence joins TRBV5-1 and TRBJ2-7; 15 nucleotides agree with TRBD2. Germline CDR1 is SGHRS and CDR2 is YFSETQ. This CDR3 spans 15 amino acids. In nucleotides, the CDR3 is TGTGCCAGCAGCTCGGGACTAGCGGGAGGCTACGAGCAGTACTTC. It codes for CASSSGLAGGYEQYF.

The rearrangement uses TRBV9 and TRBJ2-5; D might be TRBD1 (5 bases). V was pared by 0 bases and J by 7 bases, with 16 bases between. Germline lookup yields CDR1 SGDLS and CDR2 YYNGEE. This CDR3 is built from 15 residues. CDR3 region: CASSVGDSSRATQYF. As DNA, the CDR3 is TGTGCCAGCAGCGTAGGTGATAGTTCCAGGGCGACCCAGTACTTC.

The chain employs TRBV7-2 and TRBJ2-7; possibly TRBD2 for D (6 bases). Deletions cut 8 bases from V and 2 bases from J, with 13 bases between. CDR1 and CDR2 (germline): SGHTA, FQGNSA. The CDR3 runs to 13 residues. The CDR3 nucleotides are TGTGCCAGCGGGCGGGGAAAAACCTACGAGCAGTACTTC. Translated, it gives CASGRGKTYEQYF. The whole variable domain, filled in from reference TRBV7-2 and TRBJ2-7, reads GAGVSQSPSNKVTEKGKDVELRCDPISGHTALYWYRQSLGQGLEFLIYFQGNSAPDKSGLPSDRFSAERTGGSVSTLTIQRTQQEDSAVYLCASGRGKTYEQYFGPGTRLTVT.

This chain joins TRBV25-1 and TRBJ2-4, with D perhaps matching TRBD2 (6 bases). This CDR3 has 14 residues. V gave up 3 bases and J gave up 0 bases, with 6 bases separating them. Germline V lookup: CDR1 MGHDK, CDR2 SYGVNS. CDR3 region: CASSEGGAKNIQYF. The DNA for the CDR3 is TGTGCCAGCAGTGAGGGAGGAGCCAAAAACATTCAGTACTTC. The full variable domain, in which reference TRBV25-1 and TRBJ2-4 provide the parts outside the CDR3, is EADIYQTPRYLVIGTGKKITLECSQTMGHDKMYWYQQDPGMELHLIHYSYGVNSTEKGDLSSESTVSRIRTEHFPLTLESARPSHTSQYLCASSEGGAKNIQYFGAGTRLSVL.

V is TRBV18 and J is TRBJ2-7; 15 bases map to TRBD2. After removal of 0 bases from V and 0 bases from J, the junction contained 3 bases not matched to a gene. Germline V lookup: CDR1 KGHSH, CDR2 LQKENI. The CDR3 contains 18 residues. This CDR3 reads CASSPPGLAGGTSYEQYF. For the CDR3, the DNA is TGTGCCAGCTCACCACCGGGACTAGCGGGGGGCACCTCCTACGAGCAGTACTTC. The full variable domain, in which reference TRBV18 and TRBJ2-7 provide the parts outside the CDR3, is NAGVMQNPRHLVRRRGQEARLRCSPMKGHSHVYWYRQLPEEGLKFMVYLQKENIIDESGMPKERFSAEFPKEGPSILRIQQVVRGDSAAYFCASSPPGLAGGTSYEQYFGPGTRLTVT.

The rearrangement uses TRBV20-1 and TRBJ1-1, with a possible D match to TRBD1 (5 bases). The germline V and J ends were trimmed by 3 bases and 11 bases, with 13 bases remaining between them. Looked up from germline, CDR1 is DFQATT and CDR2 is SNEGSKA (reference sequence). The CDR3 has 11 residues. The CDR3 loop reads CSASPQGRAFF. CDR3 nucleotide sequence: TGCAGTGCTAGCCCTCAGGGTAGGGCTTTCTTT.

J is TRBJ1-1 and V is TRBV12-5; a weak D match, TRBD1 (5 bases). Per the germline V gene, CDR1 is LGHNT and CDR2 is FRNRAP. V was clipped by 5 bases and J by 1 base, with 8 bases between them. The CDR3 is 13 residues long. The CDR3 protein is CASGPTGNTEAFF. For the CDR3, the DNA is TGTGCTAGTGGTCCTACAGGGAACACTGAAGCTTTCTTT.

The CDR3 sequence is CASSERTSGGDTQYF. The CDR3 bases are TGCGCCAGCAGTGAACGGACTAGCGGGGGGGATACGCAGTATTTT. The chain recombines TRBV10-2 with TRBJ2-3, with TRBD2 matching over 14 bases. V was clipped by 3 bases and J by 6 bases; unmatched bases: 2. Germline CDR1 and CDR2: WSHSY and SAAADI. The CDR3 loop spans 15 amino acids.

This sequence joins TRBV18 and TRBJ2-2; TRBD2 is a possible D gene (6 bases). Looked up from germline, CDR1 is KGHSH and CDR2 is LQKENI. The CDR3 consists of 18 residues. V lost 2 bases and J 5 bases, leaving 21 bases between the germline ends. The CDR3 loop reads CASSPRAGPIGGTGELFF. DNA of the CDR3: TGTGCCAGCTCACCAAGGGCGGGACCCATCGGCGGGACCGGGGAGCTGTTTTTT. The full variable domain, in which reference TRBV18 and TRBJ2-2 provide the parts outside the CDR3, is NAGVMQNPRHLVRRRGQEARLRCSPMKGHSHVYWYRQLPEEGLKFMVYLQKENIIDESGMPKERFSAEFPKEGPSILRIQQVVRGDSAAYFCASSPRAGPIGGTGELFFGEGSRLTVL.

This chain uses TRBV5-1 with TRBJ2-3; D ambiguous. Germline V gene lookup returns CDR1 SGHRS and CDR2 YFSETQ. The CDR3 consists of 15 residues. V was shortened by 0 bases and J by 0 bases, with 8 bases between the two germline ends. In nucleotides, the CDR3 is TGCGCCAGCAGCTTGGGAGGCTTTAGCACAGATACGCAGTATTTT. It encodes CASSLGGFSTDTQYF.

The chain uses TRBV6-5 and TRBJ1-1, with D tentatively TRBD1 (5 bases). V lost 6 bases to trimming and J lost 2 bases, with 13 bases between them. This CDR3 has 14 residues. Germline CDR1 and CDR2: MNHEY and SVGAGI. CDR3 coding DNA: TGTGCCAGCAGATTGCAGGGCTCTAACACTGAAGCTTTCTTT. The encoded protein is CASRLQGSNTEAFF.

The CDR3 DNA sequence: TGCGCCAGCAGCCAAGATGGTCGGGGACAGAGGTCTGGGGCCAACGTCCTGACTTTC. This encodes CASSQDGRGQRSGANVLTF. J is TRBJ2-6 and V is TRBV4-3; 7 nucleotides match TRBD1. This CDR3 has 19 residues. Germline trimming cut 0 bases from V and 1 base from J; bases unmatched to any gene: 9. The germline V gene encodes CDR1 LGHNA and CDR2 YSLEER.

A note on this clone: The germline gene is not matched at one end of the junction; a read error may be the cause. The chain combines TRBV6-5 with TRBJ2-5, with 9 bases that match TRBD1. The end of the DNA is better explained by TRBJ2-7, so the J call may be wrong. The length of the CDR3 is 15 residues. Germline CDR1 MNHEY, CDR2 SVGAGI. The CDR3 coding sequence is TGTGCCAGCAGCTACTTGACAGGGGGGGGTTACGAGCAGTACTTC. As protein: CASSYLTGGGYEQYF.

The rearrangement uses TRBV7-2 and TRBJ2-3; D possibly corresponds to TRBD1 (5 bases). CDR1 and CDR2 (germline): SGHTA, FQGNSA. V was trimmed by 3 bases and J by 5 bases, leaving 18 bases between them. This CDR3 is built from 16 residues. The CDR3 spells CASSFPPQGRRDTQYF. CDR3 bases: TGTGCCAGCAGCTTCCCCCCCCAGGGCCGGAGAGATACGCAGTATTTT. Drawing the rest from reference TRBV7-2 and TRBJ2-3, the complete variable domain is GAGVSQSPSNKVTEKGKDVELRCDPISGHTALYWYRQSLGQGLEFLIYFQGNSAPDKSGLPSDRFSAERTGGSVSTLTIQRTQQEDSAVYLCASSFPPQGRRDTQYFGPGTRLTVL.

The chain carries TRBV5-1 and TRBJ2-3, with D possibly TRBD2 on 5 matching bases. CDR1 SGHRS and CDR2 YFSETQ come from the germline V gene. This CDR3 spans 13 amino acids. The V and J ends lost 8 bases and 3 bases respectively, with 13 bases between them. The CDR3 region has the DNA TGCGCCAGTCACACCGGAGGTACAGATACGCAGTATTTT. It specifies CASHTGGTDTQYF.

The rearrangement joins TRBV5-1 to TRBJ2-1; 14 bases are a match to TRBD2. J lost 0 bases, V lost 4 bases, and 9 bases had no gene match. The germline gives CDR1 SGHRS, CDR2 YFSETQ. The CDR3 extends over 19 amino acids. The CDR3 bases are TGCGCCAGCAGCCGGACTAGCGGGGGGCCTGGGAGCTCCTACAATGAGCAGTTCTTC. Amino acids: CASSRTSGGPGSSYNEQFF.

The V gene is TRBV7-2, the J gene TRBJ2-3, with 11 nucleotides matching TRBD2. The CDR3 length is 14 residues. Germline loops: CDR1 SGHTA, CDR2 FQGNSA. Trimming took 3 bases from V and 9 from J; bases not matched to a gene: 5. The DNA of the CDR3 is TGTGCCAGCAGCTTTGGACTAGCGGGTGGCACGCAGTATTTT. This gives the protein CASSFGLAGGTQYF.

The V and J genes are TRBV28 and TRBJ1-5; 8 nucleotides line up with TRBD1. CDR3 length: 12 amino acids. CDR1 and CDR2 from the germline V gene are MDHEN and SYDVKM. The trim removed 8 bases at V and 6 bases at J, leaving 3 bases unmatched. The CDR3 sequence: CASGTGGQPQHF. The DNA of the CDR3 is TGTGCCAGCGGGACAGGCGGTCAGCCCCAGCATTTT.

The V call is TRBV4-2, the J call TRBJ2-1; TRBD2 aligns across 9 bases. This CDR3 has 15 amino acids. Germline V lookup: CDR1 LGHNA, CDR2 YNFKEQ. V dropped 9 bases and J dropped 8; count of bases not matched to a gene: 14. In DNA form, the CDR3 reads TGTGCCAGTAGGGTCGCGCTAGCGGGGTTCGATGAGCAGTTCTTC. Protein product: CASRVALAGFDEQFF.

This clone was detected only a few times. The genes are TRBV5-1 and TRBJ1-4; D is uncertain. With 1 base removed from V and 6 bases from J, the gap between germline ends came to 10 bases. CDR3 length: 14 amino acids. The germline V gene has CDR1 SGHRS and CDR2 YFSETQ. The CDR3 sequence: CASSLRGVDEKLFF. The CDR3 coding sequence is TGCGCCAGCAGCTTGAGAGGTGTCGATGAAAAACTGTTTTTT.

The V call is TRBV15, the J call TRBJ2-2; D might be TRBD1 (5 bases). The germline V and J ends were trimmed by 3 bases and 2 bases, with 10 bases remaining between them. Germline assignment: CDR1 LNHNV and CDR2 YYDKDF (reference sequence). The CDR3 consists of 15 residues. CDR3 amino acids: CATSRRQGNTGELFF. CDR3 in DNA: TGTGCCACCAGCAGGAGGCAGGGAAACACCGGGGAGCTGTTTTTT.